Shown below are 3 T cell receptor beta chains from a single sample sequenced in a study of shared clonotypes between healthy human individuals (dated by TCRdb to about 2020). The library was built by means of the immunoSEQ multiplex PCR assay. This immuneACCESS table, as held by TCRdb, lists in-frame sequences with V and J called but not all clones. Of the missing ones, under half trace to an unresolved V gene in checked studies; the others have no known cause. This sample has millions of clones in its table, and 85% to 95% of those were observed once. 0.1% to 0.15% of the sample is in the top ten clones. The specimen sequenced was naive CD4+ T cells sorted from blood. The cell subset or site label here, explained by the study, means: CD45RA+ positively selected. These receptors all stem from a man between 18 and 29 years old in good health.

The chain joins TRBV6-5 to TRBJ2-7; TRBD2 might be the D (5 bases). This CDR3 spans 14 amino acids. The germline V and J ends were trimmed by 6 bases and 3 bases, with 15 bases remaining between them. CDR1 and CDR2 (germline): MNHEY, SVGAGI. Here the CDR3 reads CASRDLAGSYEQYF. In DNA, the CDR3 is TGTGCCAGCAGGGATCTGGCGGGTAGCTACGAGCAGTACTTC.

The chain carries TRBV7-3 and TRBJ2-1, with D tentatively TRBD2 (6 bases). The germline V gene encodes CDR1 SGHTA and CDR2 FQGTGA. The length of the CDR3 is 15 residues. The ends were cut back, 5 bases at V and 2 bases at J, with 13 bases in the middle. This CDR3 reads CASSPWTTPYNEQFF. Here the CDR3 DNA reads TGTGCCAGCAGCCCCTGGACTACCCCCTACAATGAGCAGTTCTTC.

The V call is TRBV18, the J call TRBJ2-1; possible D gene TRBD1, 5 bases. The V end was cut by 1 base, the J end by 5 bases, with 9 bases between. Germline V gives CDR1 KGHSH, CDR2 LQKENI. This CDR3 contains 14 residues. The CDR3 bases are TGTGCCAGCTCACCACTACAGACAGACAATGAGCAGTTCTTC. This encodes CASSPLQTDNEQFF.